The subject of this entry is one TCR beta chain. This entry is derived from a study of CD8 T cells in Susac syndrome. Reverse transcription of roughly 0.5 to 1 ug RNA was carried out with random hexamers. TCRdb re-called the immunoSEQ multiplex PCR reads with MiXCR, one entry per CDR3 protein. The table records 200,000 to 300,000 distinct CDR3 sequences, almost 97% of them present only once. Germline V gene data show CDR1 as DFQATT and CDR2 as SNEGSKA (reference sequence). The CDR3 totals 11 residues. V was clipped by 6 bases and J by 8 bases, with 13 bases between them. The sequence was collected from a human donor with Susac syndrome. Source material: CD4+ T cells from PBMCs. V gene TRBV20-1 combines with J gene TRBJ1-2; D gene ambiguous. CDR3 in amino acids: CSAPNMGGYTF. In DNA form, the CDR3 reads TGCAGTGCCCCGAATATGGGGGGCTACACCTTC.